This T cell receptor (beta chain) is drawn from a study of early T cells in non-severe SARS-CoV-2 infection (dated by TCRdb to the early 2020s). In the study overall: Bulk RNA from unsorted whole blood was used for TCR sequencing, so alpha and beta chains could not be paired. Summary of the overall study and its limitations: Matching against VDJdb was skewed toward anti-spike CD8 responses, likely underestimated virus-specific expansions, and missed private and CD4 specificities.

The library was made by 5' RACE. The sequencer was a NextSeq 500. The TCR library protocol attached unique molecular identifiers to individual cDNA molecules to correct for sequencing error and PCR bias. TCR alpha and beta chains were both sequenced, and the abundances of alpha and beta sequences in each sample were closely correlated with each other. In the paper's pipeline: Decombinator V4 was used to perform V gene, J gene and CDR3 annotation of TCR sequences. Expanded TCRs were defined as changing significantly between any two time points under a Poisson model with p below 0.0001. Abundances of TCRs were expressed as counts per million after normalisation to the total number of TCRs sequenced in each sample. VDJdb, accessed 1 November 2021, was searched for CMV, EBV and SARS-CoV-2 annotated TCRs, excluding TCRs annotated for multiple antigens. TCRdb took the public reads, trimmed them with fastp at Q25, ran MiXCR for clone calling and kept in-frame beta chains. Here each entry gathers all rows of one CDR3 protein and keeps the most common genes and DNA. The V and J calls and clone size come from TCRdb's table, not from the authors' own analysis. Here the sample has 60,000 to 85,000 distinct CDR3 sequences; roughly a sixth occur a single time. The top ten constitute approximately 12% of the sample.

As regards this clonotype: Its antigen is currently not known. No much larger clone is present one base from it, and per-base qualities are unavailable.

The study was a case-control design nested within a healthcare worker cohort in London, UK, with weekly nasopharyngeal swab PCR tests and blood sampling. Between 23 and 31 March 2020, the week of the UK lockdown, healthcare workers were enrolled and then followed up weekly for as long as 16 weeks. This sequence originates from an adult who was a healthcare worker with PCR-confirmed SARS-CoV-2 infection or an uninfected control (not recorded which). What was sequenced was whole blood.

The base sequence is TGTGCCAGCAGTGCTATGGACAGGGTTCAGCCCCAGCATTTT. This translates into CASSAMDRVQPQHF. The sequence links TRBV28 to TRBJ1-5, with 8 central nucleotides matching TRBD1. From cysteine to phenylalanine, the CDR3 is 14 amino acids long. Of the read, only the CDR3 DNA is kept; its 42 bases are in frame from base 1. CDR1 is given as MDHEN and CDR2 as SYDVKM, both from the germline V gene. At the junction V is shortened by 5 bases and J by 6 bases; bases outside the gene matches: 6. With the portions outside the CDR3 filled from the reference TRBV28 and TRBJ1-5 genes, the complete variable region becomes DVKVTQSSRYLVKRTGEKVFLECVQDMDHENMFWYRQDPGLGLRLIYFSYDVKMKEKGDIPEGYSVSREKKERFSLILESASTNQTSMYLCASSAMDRVQPQHFGDGTRLSIL.